Following are 24 T cell receptor beta chains from one sample sequenced in a study of cytomegalovirus exposure and HLA in healthy donors. The primer mix had 60 Vbeta and 13 Jbeta primers. The assay was immunoSEQ multiplex PCR, and TCRdb's table has in-frame clones only and misses some. The sample includes 100,000 to 150,000 clones, about 15% of them seen just once. Sequences were obtained from PBMCs. The receptor source for this set is a female donor in good health and CMV-seropositive.

J is TRBJ2-5 and V is TRBV4-1, with 7 bases fitting TRBD1. Germline CDR1 and CDR2: MGHRA and YSYEKL. The trim removed 2 bases at V and 1 base at J, leaving 7 bases unmatched. The CDR3 consists of 16 residues. This chain's CDR3 is CASSQTLTGSQETQYF. In DNA form, the CDR3 reads TGCGCCAGCAGCCAAACCTTGACAGGGAGCCAAGAGACCCAGTACTTC.

This chain links TRBV6-1 with TRBJ2-2; D is ambiguous. Germline loops: CDR1 MNHNS, CDR2 SASEGT. The CDR3 has 11 residues. Trimming shortened V by 4 bases and J by 8 bases, and 5 bases separated the two germline ends. CDR3 sequence reads: CASSVQGELFF. The CDR3 region has the DNA TGTGCCAGCAGTGTACAGGGGGAGCTGTTTTTT.

The rearrangement joins TRBV5-1 to TRBJ2-2; D gene uncertain. Germline V gene lookup returns CDR1 SGHRS and CDR2 YFSETQ. V lost 0 bases to trimming and J lost 0 bases, with 6 bases between them. CDR3 length equals 15 residues. CDR3 loop: CASSLDLTNTGELFF. CDR3 coding DNA: TGCGCCAGCAGCTTGGATCTAACGAACACCGGGGAGCTGTTTTTT.

This clone was detected only a few times. This chain uses TRBV29-1 with TRBJ1-1, with a weak D call TRBD1 (5 bases). The CDR3 loop spans 14 amino acids. Looked up from germline, CDR1 is SQVTM and CDR2 is ANQGSEA. Trimming pared 3 bases from V and 1 base from J, leaving 12 bases between. The CDR3 coding sequence is TGCAGCGTTGATTCAGGGTGGGGGAACACTGAAGCTTTCTTT. Protein product: CSVDSGWGNTEAFF.

J is TRBJ1-1 and V is TRBV6-6, with a possible D match to TRBD1 (5 bases). This CDR3 has 13 amino acids. V was pared by 6 bases and J by 1 base, with 9 bases between. CDR1 and CDR2 from the germline V gene are MNHNY and SVGAGI (reference sequence). The CDR3 sequence: CASSRGQNTEAFF. The DNA for the CDR3 is TGTGCCAGCAGCCGCGGACAGAACACTGAAGCTTTCTTT.

The chain carries TRBV28 and TRBJ1-5, with a possible D match to TRBD1 (6 bases). The CDR3 length is 15 residues. The ends were cut back, 1 base at V and 3 bases at J, with 10 bases in the middle. CDR1 and CDR2 (germline): MDHEN, SYDVKM. For the CDR3, the DNA is TGTGCCAGCAGTTTATTACAGGGCGCCAATCAGCCCCAGCATTTT. Protein: CASSLLQGANQPQHF.

In this sample, this clone turned up a few times. V is TRBV30 and J is TRBJ1-5; D call uncertain. Germline loops: CDR1 GTSNPN, CDR2 SVGIG (reference sequence). The CDR3 extends over 14 amino acids. V was clipped by 0 bases and J by 6 bases, with 12 bases between them. The CDR3 nucleotides are TGTGCCTGGAGTGTCGAGGGAGGATCTCAGCCCCAGCATTTT. Its protein is CAWSVEGGSQPQHF.

This clone was counted only a few times. The CDR3 is CSVRYGRGDTQYF. The CDR3 DNA reads TGCAGCGTTCGTTACGGGAGAGGAGATACGCAGTATTTT. This chain links TRBV29-1 with TRBJ2-3, with D maybe TRBD2 (6 bases). CDR1 and CDR2 (germline): SQVTM, ANQGSEA. CDR3 length equals 13 residues. Trimming took off 5 bases at V and 5 bases at J, with 14 bases between the two ends.

The chain uses TRBV30 and TRBJ1-2; 8 bases agree with TRBD1. Germline CDR1 and CDR2: GTSNPN and SVGIG (reference sequence). After removal of 6 bases from V and 4 bases from J, the junction contained 10 bases not matched to a gene. The CDR3 extends over 14 amino acids. The CDR3 region is CACQGTGSLYGYTF. The CDR3 nucleotides are TGTGCCTGCCAGGGGACAGGAAGTCTCTATGGCTACACCTTC.

This clone was observed a few times. The J gene is TRBJ2-1, the V gene TRBV29-1, with D possibly matching TRBD1 (6 bases). The CDR3 runs 12 residues. Trimming removed 3 bases from V and 6 bases from J, with 9 bases in between. Germline CDR1 reads SQVTM; CDR2 reads ANQGSEA. CDR3: CSVEWGLNEQFF. The CDR3 DNA sequence: TGCAGCGTTGAGTGGGGGCTCAATGAGCAGTTCTTC.

The genes are TRBV27 and TRBJ2-2; D may be TRBD1 (7 bases). CDR3 length equals 16 residues. Trimming pared 5 bases from V and 3 bases from J, leaving 16 bases between. Per germline, CDR1 MNHEY and CDR2 SMNVEV (reference sequence). Written as DNA, the CDR3 is TGTGCCAGCAGTCCGTCAGGGGGGCGGTACACCGGGGAGCTGTTTTTT. It yields the protein CASSPSGGRYTGELFF.

This clone was detected only a few times. J is TRBJ2-3 and V is TRBV18, with a weak D call TRBD2 (5 bases). Germline lookup yields CDR1 KGHSH and CDR2 LQKENI. This CDR3 comprises 16 residues. The V end lost 3 bases, the J end lost 5 bases, and 18 bases lay between the germline ends. CDR3 protein: CASSPSNSGSGDTQYF. As DNA, the CDR3 is TGTGCCAGCTCACCGTCGAACTCGGGATCCGGAGATACGCAGTATTTT.

The chain is built from TRBV5-4 and TRBJ2-7; TRBD2 might be the D (7 bases). The germline V gene encodes CDR1 SGHNT and CDR2 YYREEE (reference sequence). The CDR3 loop spans 15 amino acids. V was pared by 4 bases and J by 7 bases, with 21 bases between. The CDR3 sequence is CASSLRTGGNREQYF. CDR3 sequence (DNA): TGTGCCAGCAGCCTGCGAACGGGGGGCAACCGGGAGCAGTACTTC.

This clone was seen only a few times. The V and J genes are TRBV19 and TRBJ2-2; 7 positions match TRBD1. The CDR3 sequence is 16 residues long. CDR1 is LNHDA and CDR2 is SQIVND in the germline V gene (reference sequence). Trimming cost V 6 bases and J 3 bases; bases outside gene matches: 10. The CDR3 coding sequence is TGTGCCAGTAGGGACCTTCGGGACAGCTACACCGGGGAGCTGTTTTTT. Protein sequence: CASRDLRDSYTGELFF. Complete variable domain (other parts from reference TRBV19 and TRBJ2-2): DGGITQSPKYLFRKEGQNVTLSCEQNLNHDAMYWYRQDPGQGLRLIYYSQIVNDFQKGDIAEGYSVSREKKESFPLTVTSAQKNPTAFYLCASRDLRDSYTGELFFGEGSRLTVL.

In its sample, this clone was seen a few times. The rearrangement links TRBV4-1 to TRBJ1-2; D gene ambiguous. CDR3 length: 14 residues. V was shortened by 4 bases and J by 6 bases, with 15 bases between the two germline ends. Germline V gene lookup returns CDR1 MGHRA and CDR2 YSYEKL. CDR3 amino acids: CASSRYETAHGYTF. CDR3 bases: TGCGCCAGCAGCCGTTACGAAACTGCCCATGGCTACACCTTC.

This clone was counted between two and nine times. V gene TRBV5-4 combines with J gene TRBJ2-2; TRBD1 matches at 10 bases. Trimming removed 4 bases from V and 1 base from J; junction bases left unmatched: 4. Germline CDR1 and CDR2: SGHNT and YYREEE (reference sequence). The CDR3 spans 16 residues. The CDR3 region is CASSGRDRGNTGELFF. CDR3 DNA sequence: TGTGCCAGCAGCGGACGGGACAGGGGGAACACCGGGGAGCTGTTTTTT.

In this sample, this clone turned up a few times. The V gene is TRBV4-3, the J gene TRBJ1-2, with D possibly TRBD1 on 5 matching bases. The CDR3 runs to 16 residues. In germline, CDR1 is LGHNA, CDR2 YSLEER. V was trimmed by 0 bases and J by 5 bases, leaving 16 bases between them. The CDR3 DNA is TGCGCCAGCAGCCAAGATGAGAGACAGAGCACTTATGGCTACACCTTC. Translation: CASSQDERQSTYGYTF.

As regards this clone: Compared with germline, one end of the junction differs, possibly owing to a read error. The chain combines TRBV7-7 with TRBJ2-1, with D unclear. CDR3 length: 13 amino acids. Germline CDR1 reads SSHAT; CDR2 reads FNYEAQ (reference sequence). The CDR3 region is CASSLTEKLEQFF. The CDR3 bases are TGTGCTAGCAGCTTAACGGAGAAGCTTGAGCAGTTCTTC.

This clone was counted between two and nine times. The chain uses TRBV7-3 and TRBJ2-3, with 10 bases identical to TRBD2. The V and J ends lost 5 bases and 6 bases, in that order; junction bases with no gene match: 20. CDR3 size: 19 residues. CDR1 and CDR2 from the germline V gene are SGHTA and FQGTGA. The chain's CDR3 is CASSPRPRTSGITRDTQYF. In nucleotides, the CDR3 is TGTGCCAGCAGCCCACGCCCTCGGACTAGCGGCATCACGCGGGATACGCAGTATTTT.

The chain recombines TRBV10-1 with TRBJ2-7; 7 positions match TRBD1. Losses at the gene ends were 6 bases for V and 0 bases for J; bases not matched to a gene: 8. Germline V CDR1 and CDR2: WNHNN, SYGVQD (reference sequence). This CDR3 contains 15 residues. CDR3 protein: CASSAGQEVSYEQYF. CDR3 nucleotide sequence: TGCGCCAGCAGCGCTGGACAGGAGGTCTCCTACGAGCAGTACTTC.

This clone was seen a few times. V usage is TRBV7-2 and J usage is TRBJ2-7; 8 nucleotides match TRBD1. The CDR3 contains 14 residues. J gave up 6 bases and V 5 bases, and 9 bases lay outside the gene matches. Germline CDR1 reads SGHTA; CDR2 reads FQGNSA. In nucleotides, the CDR3 is TGTGCCAGCAGCCTGGGGACAGGTCCCCTCGAGCAGTACTTC. Amino acids: CASSLGTGPLEQYF.

This clone was detected only once. The chain joins TRBV9 to TRBJ2-3, with D possibly being TRBD1 (5 bases). Trimming removed 3 bases at V and 0 bases at J, with 11 bases between. The CDR3 consists of 15 residues. CDR1 and CDR2 from the germline V gene are SGDLS and YYNGEE. CDR3 DNA: TGTGCCAGCAGCGCATGGGGCTCTAGCACAGATACGCAGTATTTT. It codes for CASSAWGSSTDTQYF.

V usage is TRBV4-1 and J usage is TRBJ2-7; tentative D call: TRBD1 (5 bases). The CDR3 is 13 amino acids. Germline lookup yields CDR1 MGHRA and CDR2 YSYEKL. Trimming shortened V by 4 bases and J by 4 bases, and 11 bases separated the two germline ends. Here the CDR3 reads CASSRDRQYEQYF. The CDR3 DNA is TGCGCCAGCAGCCGAGACAGACAATACGAGCAGTACTTC.

This sequence joins TRBV6-5 and TRBJ1-2, with 7 bases identical to TRBD1. V lost 10 bases to trimming and J lost 4 bases; unmatched junction nucleotides: 15. Germline CDR1 and CDR2: MNHEY and SVGAGI. This CDR3 region has 15 residues. In DNA, the CDR3 is TGTGCCACCAAGGCCCCGAGACAGGGATCCTATGGCTACACCTTC. It translates to CATKAPRQGSYGYTF.